This T cell receptor beta chain was obtained from a study of T cell clonotyping in hematopoietic cell transplantation. Looked up from germline, CDR1 is SGHTA and CDR2 is FQGNSA. V lost 5 bases, J lost 0 bases, and 14 bases lay in between. This CDR3 is built from 15 residues. Sequencing used immunoSEQ multiplex PCR; TCRdb keeps in-frame clones, though not all of them. Of about 36,000 clones in the sample, 80% to 90% were seen once. The receptor's source is a woman aged 40 to 50 in good health. Some clones in this sample may be carry-over from other donors' samples. The specimen sequenced was peripheral blood mononuclear cells. V usage is TRBV7-2 and J usage is TRBJ2-7; a weak D match, TRBD1 (6 bases). CDR3 in DNA: TGTGCCAGCAGCAAGTACAGGGAGAACTCCTACGAGCAGTACTTC. Translated: CASSKYRENSYEQYF.